Sequencing of this T cell receptor (beta chain) was carried out in a study of human T cells and chemical hapten exposure. This clonotype has more than one count but fewer than ten. The antigen is undetermined. Individual cDNA molecules received unique molecular identifiers in the library. MiXCR, run by TCRdb on the RACE reads, gives a single entry per CDR3 protein. The sample holds over 100,000 distinct CDR3 sequences, about 9.4% seen once. Time point specified: healthy volunteer bleed at 2 weeks. The study extracted total RNA from unfractionated whole blood. Trimming shortened V by 2 bases and J by 6 bases, and 13 bases separated the two germline ends. The CDR3 runs 14 residues. The germline CDR1 and CDR2 sequences are MNHEY and SMNVEV (reference sequence). Study results and limitations: Counts of TCRs above 1 in 1000 frequency stayed unchanged with DPC sensitization.

The chain couples TRBV27 to TRBJ1-1; weak D call: TRBD1 (6 bases). The sample consisted of whole blood. This receptor was identified in a male donor in good health. Some clones in this sample may be carry-over from other donors' samples. In nucleotides, the CDR3 is TGTGCCAGCAGTTTAGGGGGGGCGCGCCCTGAAGCTTTCTTT. Translation: CASSLGGARPEAFF.